Below, 10 T cell receptor beta chains from the same sample are listed, as sequenced in a study of cytomegalovirus exposure and HLA in healthy donors. Data came from immunoSEQ multiplex PCR; TCRdb stores just in-frame clones and leaves some out. The table lists roughly 150,000 clones, approximately 84% of them singletons. Source material: PBMCs. Source of these receptors: a man aged 30-40 years in good health and CMV-seropositive.

The genes are TRBV25-1 and TRBJ1-5, with D perhaps TRBD1 (5 bases). This CDR3 is 15 amino acids long. V dropped 2 bases and J dropped 1 base, with 9 bases sitting between them. The germline V gene has CDR1 MGHDK and CDR2 SYGVNS. CDR3 in DNA: TGTGCCAGCAGTGAAGGACACGGGAGCAATCAGCCCCAGCATTTT. This sequence encodes CASSEGHGSNQPQHF.

For the CDR3, the DNA is TGTGCCTGGACCGGACTAGCCTCCTACGAGCAGTACTTC. This codes for CAWTGLASYEQYF. The chain uses TRBV30 and TRBJ2-7, with TRBD2 matching over 8 bases. This CDR3 contains 13 residues. V lost 4 bases to trimming and J lost 0 bases; unmatched junction nucleotides: 2. Germline CDR1 reads GTSNPN; CDR2 reads SVGIG (reference sequence).

The chain joins TRBV12-5 to TRBJ2-4, with TRBD1 matching over 8 bases. This CDR3 has 15 residues. Germline V gene sequence: CDR1 LGHNT, CDR2 FRNRAP. V dropped 2 bases and J dropped 9; count of bases not matched to a gene: 9. The CDR3: CASGLQQGARGIQYF. The CDR3 region has the DNA TGTGCTAGTGGTTTGCAGCAGGGGGCGCGGGGCATTCAGTACTTC.

Here the CDR3 reads CAITSLAGNTGELFF. In DNA, the CDR3 is TGTGCCATCACTTCTCTAGCGGGAAACACCGGGGAGCTGTTTTTT. This chain links TRBV10-3 with TRBJ2-2, with TRBD2 matching over 9 bases. CDR1 is ENHRY, CDR2 SYGVKD, per germline. V gave up 7 bases and J gave up 2 bases; unmatched junction bases: 5. This CDR3 is built from 15 residues.

The chain employs TRBV5-1 and TRBJ1-2, with 11 bases identical to TRBD1. The CDR3 is made up of 16 amino acids. Germline CDR1 and CDR2: SGHRS and YFSETQ. V shed 0 bases, J shed 8 bases, and the junction held 9 bases outside the gene matches. CDR3 residues: CASSLDWGTGGRGYTF. The CDR3 DNA sequence: TGCGCCAGCAGCTTGGATTGGGGGACAGGGGGACGGGGCTACACCTTC.

V gene TRBV15 combines with J gene TRBJ2-2; possibly TRBD1 for D (6 bases). The CDR3 runs to 16 residues. The V gene lost 3 bases and the J gene lost 1 base, with 12 bases spanning the gap. Per germline, CDR1 LNHNV and CDR2 YYDKDF (reference sequence). CDR3 nucleotide sequence: TGTGCCACCAGCAGGAATATACAGGGGAACACCGGGGAGCTGTTTTTT. Amino acids: CATSRNIQGNTGELFF.

The V call is TRBV6-5, the J call TRBJ1-2; no definite D call. The V gene lost 7 bases and the J gene lost 0 bases, with 12 bases spanning the gap. The CDR3 consists of 14 residues. Germline assignment: CDR1 MNHEY and CDR2 SVGAGI. CDR3 nucleotide sequence: TGTGCCAGCACCCCCATTGAGTCTAACTATGGCTACACCTTC. It codes for CASTPIESNYGYTF.

This clone was counted between two and nine times. This rearrangement joins TRBV18 to TRBJ1-1; unclear D gene. CDR1 and CDR2 from the germline V gene are KGHSH and LQKENI. CDR3 length: 14 residues. The germline V and J ends were trimmed by 0 bases and 1 base, with 6 bases remaining between them. The CDR3 sequence is CASSPPLSNTEAFF. CDR3 DNA: TGTGCCAGCTCACCACCGCTATCGAACACTGAAGCTTTCTTT.

This clone has ten or more counts. This chain's CDR3 is CASRATSGRASDEQYF. The CDR3 DNA reads TGCGCCAGCAGAGCGACTAGCGGGAGGGCCAGCGACGAGCAGTACTTC. The gene calls are TRBV4-1 and TRBJ2-7; 14 positions match TRBD2. Germline assignment: CDR1 MGHRA and CDR2 YSYEKL. V lost 6 bases, J lost 5 bases, and 9 bases stayed unmatched. The CDR3 is made up of 16 amino acids.

CDR3 in DNA: TGTGCCAGCAGGGACAACCAAGAGACCCAGTACTTC. Amino acids: CASRDNQETQYF. The V and J genes are TRBV2 and TRBJ2-5, with D perhaps matching TRBD1 (5 bases). This CDR3 comprises 12 residues. Trimming took off 6 bases at V and 0 bases at J, with 5 bases between the two ends. Germline CDR1 is SNHLY and CDR2 is FYNNEI.